One sample yielded the 27 T cell receptor beta chains listed below, sequenced in a study of CD8 T cells in ankylosing spondylitis. Findings of the study overall: Within ankylosing spondylitis blood, a TCR beta motif made up of eight highly homologous variants appeared to be characteristic.

TCRdb re-called the 5' RACE reads with MiXCR, one entry per CDR3 protein. The sample gives over 600,000 distinct CDR3 sequences, roughly 20% of which show up once; 15% to 20% is in the top ten. No antigen is known for these receptors. Material: blood, either unsorted or a sorted T cell fraction (not recorded which). These receptors originate from a male donor with ankylosing spondylitis.

The gene calls are TRBV11-2 and TRBJ2-7, with 7 bases that match TRBD2. Unmatched junction bases numbered 6, after V lost 4 bases and J lost 6 bases. Germline V CDR1 and CDR2: SGHAT, FQNNGV. This CDR3 region has 13 residues. The DNA of the CDR3 is TGTGCCAGCAGCTGGGGGGGAGGTCTCGAGCAGTACTTC. Translation: CASSWGGGLEQYF. The whole variable domain, remainder taken from reference TRBV11-2 and TRBJ2-7, is EAGVAQSPRYKIIEKRQSVAFWCNPISGHATLYWYQQILGQGPKLLIQFQNNGVVDDSQLPKDRFSAERLKGVDSTLKIQPAKLEDSAVYLCASSWGGGLEQYFGPGTRLTVT.

In the case of this clonotype: At one end the junction does not follow the germline gene, possibly because of a read error. This rearrangement joins TRBV5-3 to TRBJ2-3, with D unclear. TRBV5-3 qualifies as an ORF whose function is uncertain. This CDR3 region has 16 residues. The CDR3 sequence is CASSLAILSSTDTQYF. In DNA, the CDR3 is TGTGCCAGCAGCTTGGCGATACTTTCTAGCACAGATACGCAGTATTTT.

This clonotype has more than one count but fewer than ten. The rearrangement uses TRBV7-9 and TRBJ1-2; no definite D call. Germline values: CDR1 SEHNR, CDR2 FQNEAQ (reference sequence). The CDR3 extends over 16 amino acids. The V end lost 0 bases, the J end lost 0 bases, and 11 bases lay between the germline ends. DNA of the CDR3: TGTGCCAGCAGCTTAGCGGCTCGGGCTTCTAACTATGGCTACACCTTC. Translation gives CASSLAARASNYGYTF.

The chain couples TRBV12-3 or TRBV12-4 to TRBJ2-2, with D unresolved. V dropped 2 bases and J dropped 7 bases, with 8 bases sitting between them. The CDR3 has 13 amino acids. CDR3 amino acids: CASSLRGGGELFF. For the CDR3, the DNA is TGTGCCAGCAGTTTACGAGGCGGCGGGGAGCTGTTTTTT.

This clonotype was seen only a few times. This chain links TRBV15 with TRBJ1-1; 11 nucleotides line up with TRBD1. The CDR3 spans 15 residues. J was trimmed by 4 bases and V by 3 bases; bases with no gene match: 4. Germline values: CDR1 LNHNV, CDR2 YYDKDF (reference sequence). The CDR3 reads CATSRDRGLGTEAFF. The CDR3 DNA follows: TGTGCCACCAGCAGGGACAGGGGGCTCGGCACTGAAGCTTTCTTT. Based on the CDR3 plus reference TRBV15 and TRBJ1-1, the full variable domain is DAMVIQNPRYQVTQFGKPVTLSCSQTLNHNVMYWYQQKSSQAPKLLFHYYDKDFNNEADTPDNFQSRRPNTSFCFLDIRSPGLGDTAMYLCATSRDRGLGTEAFFGQGTRLTVV.

The gene calls are TRBV12-3 or TRBV12-4 and TRBJ1-2; tentatively, D is TRBD1 (6 bases). Trimming removed 4 bases from V and 0 bases from J, with 15 bases in between. The CDR3 contains 16 residues. CDR3 DNA sequence: TGTGCCAGCAGTTGGGGGCCAGAAGCCTCTAACTATGGCTACACCTTC. Its protein is CASSWGPEASNYGYTF.

This clonotype was detected only a few times. J is TRBJ1-1 and V is TRBV7-9, with unresolved D. The CDR3 has 13 residues. Trimming took 1 base from V and 3 from J, leaving 6 bases between them. CDR1 and CDR2 from the germline V gene are SEHNR and FQNEAQ (reference sequence). The CDR3 region is CASSLDSDTEAFF. The CDR3 DNA sequence: TGTGCCAGCAGCTTAGATAGCGACACTGAAGCTTTCTTT.

Only a few counts were recorded for this clonotype. The chain uses TRBV18 and TRBJ1-3; D is uncertain. The CDR3 consists of 16 residues. Trimming stripped 2 bases from V and 0 bases from J, with 11 bases between. Per the germline V gene, CDR1 is KGHSH and CDR2 is LQKENI. The CDR3 sequence: CASSPGGGLSGNTIYF. For the CDR3, the DNA is TGTGCCAGCTCACCAGGAGGCGGGCTCTCTGGAAACACCATATATTTT.

The chain combines TRBV7-9 with TRBJ1-5; TRBD1 might be the D (5 bases). Trimming cost V 3 bases and J 7 bases, with 22 bases left between them. CDR3 length equals 17 residues. Germline V gene lookup returns CDR1 SEHNR and CDR2 FQNEAQ (reference sequence). CDR3 DNA: TGTGCCAGCAGCTTGGGGCAGGGTTACCCCTATGGGCAGCCCCAGCATTTT. Its translation: CASSLGQGYPYGQPQHF.

In its sample, this clonotype was seen a few times. The chain carries TRBV6-2 or TRBV6-3 and TRBJ2-5, with a weak D call TRBD1 (6 bases). The CDR3 runs 15 residues. Germline lookup yields CDR1 MNHEY and CDR2 SVGEGT. V was cut by 6 bases and J by 2 bases, with 16 bases left in between. CDR3 protein: CASSPHQTGQETQYF. The CDR3 DNA is TGTGCCAGCAGCCCACACCAGACAGGTCAAGAGACCCAGTACTTC.

This clonotype was detected only once. The chain joins TRBV20-1 to TRBJ2-4; the D is unclear. Germline CDR1 reads DFQATT; CDR2 reads SNEGSKA (reference sequence). V shed 6 bases and J shed 13 bases, with 13 bases lying between them. CDR3 size: 10 residues. The DNA of the CDR3 is TGCAGTGCCGAAGAGGCAGGACAGTACTTC. It encodes CSAEEAGQYF.

This clonotype occurred many times. The J gene is TRBJ2-3, the V gene TRBV10-3; no definite D call. Germline CDR1 is ENHRY and CDR2 is SYGVKD. V gave up 4 bases and J gave up 1 base, with 6 bases separating them. This CDR3 is 13 amino acids long. In nucleotides, the CDR3 is TGTGCCATCAGTGGTCAGGGCACAGATACGCAGTATTTT. Its protein is CAISGQGTDTQYF.

In its sample, this clonotype was seen many times. The chain is built from TRBV28 and TRBJ2-1, with D hard to call. CDR1 is MDHEN and CDR2 is SYDVKM in the germline V gene. V was clipped by 3 bases and J by 2 bases, with 2 bases between them. The CDR3 sequence is 12 residues long. CDR3 sequence reads: CASSLTYNEQFF. The CDR3 region has the DNA TGTGCCAGCAGTTTGACCTACAATGAGCAGTTCTTC.

This clonotype was counted only a few times. The rearrangement links TRBV20-1 to TRBJ2-7; D not certain. Germline CDR1 reads DFQATT; CDR2 reads SNEGSKA (reference sequence). There are 12 residues in the CDR3. Trimming removed 3 bases at V and 3 bases at J, with 9 bases between. The CDR3 DNA sequence: TGCAGTGCTAGGAACGCGGTCTACGAGCAGTACTTC. The encoded protein is CSARNAVYEQYF.

The chain carries TRBV7-2 and TRBJ2-7; possibly TRBD2 for D (5 bases). The CDR3 runs to 15 residues. Germline V gene data show CDR1 as SGHTA and CDR2 as FQGNSA. Between the trimmed V and J ends, which lost 1 base and 2 bases, there was a span of 12 bases. CDR3 protein: CASSLGSGGTYEQYF. In DNA form, the CDR3 reads TGTGCCAGCAGCTTAGGCAGCGGAGGAACCTACGAGCAGTACTTC.

This clonotype was observed a few times. V and J are TRBV25-1 and TRBJ2-3; maybe TRBD1 (7 bases). Germline-derived CDR1 and CDR2 are MGHDK and SYGVNS. The CDR3 is 18 residues long. V was trimmed by 1 base and J by 2 bases, leaving 19 bases between them. In nucleotides, the CDR3 is TGTGCCAGCAGTGAATCCCAGGGGGTAGCGGACTACACAGATACGCAGTATTTT. Translated: CASSESQGVADYTDTQYF. The full variable domain, in which reference TRBV25-1 and TRBJ2-3 provide the parts outside the CDR3, is EADIYQTPRYLVIGTGKKITLECSQTMGHDKMYWYQQDPGMELHLIHYSYGVNSTEKGDLSSESTVSRIRTEHFPLTLESARPSHTSQYLCASSESQGVADYTDTQYFGPGTRLTVL.

The chain recombines TRBV9 with TRBJ1-1, with D unclear. The germline gives CDR1 SGDLS, CDR2 YYNGEE. Trimming cost V 4 bases and J 5 bases, with 18 bases left between them. This CDR3 comprises 15 residues. CDR3 bases: TGTGCCAGCAGCTTTCTGAAGGGCCCGGGGACTGAAGCTTTCTTT. Translating gives CASSFLKGPGTEAFF.

This clonotype has just a few counts. The chain joins TRBV12-3 or TRBV12-4 to TRBJ1-1; D is unclear. Trimming stripped 2 bases from V and 1 base from J, with 8 bases between. This CDR3 contains 14 residues. The CDR3 sequence is CASSLKSPNTEAFF. DNA of the CDR3: TGTGCCAGCAGTTTAAAGAGCCCGAACACTGAAGCTTTCTTT.

This clonotype has more than one count but fewer than ten. The chain is built from TRBV4-1 and TRBJ2-2, with D hard to call. Germline lookup yields CDR1 MGHRA and CDR2 YSYEKL. Trimming took 0 bases from V and 4 from J, leaving 15 bases between them. The CDR3 is 17 residues long. The CDR3 region is CASSQDRQVVGTGELFF. In DNA form, the CDR3 reads TGCGCCAGCAGCCAAGATAGGCAGGTAGTCGGCACCGGGGAGCTGTTTTTT.

The rearrangement links TRBV6-1 to TRBJ1-2; 11 bases line up with TRBD1. This CDR3 is 13 amino acids long. V dropped 11 bases and J dropped 4; count of bases not matched to a gene: 6. CDR1 is MNHNS and CDR2 is SASEGT in the germline V gene. The DNA for the CDR3 is TGTGCCGGCGGGACAGGGGGGTTCTATGGCTACACCTTC. Its translation is CAGGTGGFYGYTF.

This clonotype has just a few counts. The chain joins TRBV4-1 to TRBJ2-2; 9 bases align to TRBD2. The CDR3 sequence is 15 residues long. The germline gives CDR1 MGHRA, CDR2 YSYEKL. V dropped 1 base and J dropped 6; count of bases not matched to a gene: 3. CDR3 in DNA: TGCGCCAGCAGCCAAGGACTAGCGGCCGCCGGGGAGCTGTTTTTT. Protein product: CASSQGLAAAGELFF.

This chain joins TRBV15 and TRBJ1-4; D is undetermined. The germline gives CDR1 LNHNV, CDR2 YYDKDF (reference sequence). Trimming shortened V by 0 bases and J by 5 bases, and 10 bases separated the two germline ends. The CDR3 is made up of 15 amino acids. The chain's CDR3 is CATSRDQQQNEKLFF. In DNA form, the CDR3 reads TGTGCCACCAGCAGAGATCAGCAGCAAAATGAAAAACTGTTTTTT.

This chain links TRBV5-1 with TRBJ2-7; 12 bases match TRBD2. V was clipped by 4 bases and J by 4 bases; unmatched bases: 12. The germline gives CDR1 SGHRS, CDR2 YFSETQ. The CDR3 sequence is 17 residues long. CDR3 amino acids: CASSPEASGGAVYEQYF. DNA for the CDR3: TGCGCCAGCAGCCCGGAAGCTAGCGGGGGGGCCGTTTACGAGCAGTACTTC. The complete variable domain, with remaining parts taken from reference TRBV5-1 and TRBJ2-7, reads KAGVTQTPRYLIKTRGQQVTLSCSPISGHRSVSWYQQTPGQGLQFLFEYFSETQRNKGNFPGRFSGRQFSNSRSEMNVSTLELGDSALYLCASSPEASGGAVYEQYFGPGTRLTVT.

In this sample, this clonotype turned up many times. The chain employs TRBV12-3 or TRBV12-4 and TRBJ1-5; D is ambiguous. Trimming pared 3 bases from V and 12 bases from J, leaving 15 bases between. The CDR3 has 13 residues. The CDR3 DNA is TGTGCCAGCAGTTTCGCTGAAACCTCATTCCAGCATTTT. This gives the protein CASSFAETSFQHF.

This clonotype was seen more than once but under ten times. This CDR3 is CASSGEPYEQYF. The CDR3 nucleotides are TGTGCCAGTAGCGGGGAGCCTTACGAGCAGTACTTC. The chain is built from TRBV2 and TRBJ2-7, with 8 bases identical to TRBD2. V lost 9 bases to trimming and J lost 4 bases; unmatched junction nucleotides: 5. The CDR3 covers 12 residues. Germline V lookup: CDR1 SNHLY, CDR2 FYNNEI.

This clonotype was seen only a few times. V is TRBV5-1 and J is TRBJ2-7, with TRBD2 matching 7 bases. CDR3 length: 16 residues. Per the germline V gene, CDR1 is SGHRS and CDR2 is YFSETQ. The junction had 11 bases not matched to a gene; V was cut back by 0 bases and J by 5 bases. In DNA form, the CDR3 reads TGCGCCAGCAGCTTGGGCCGAACTTCGGGAGGTGACGAGCAGTACTTC. It specifies CASSLGRTSGGDEQYF.

This clonotype was counted between two and nine times. The chain uses TRBV29-1 and TRBJ2-7, with D unclear. Trimming pared 4 bases from V and 0 bases from J, leaving 7 bases between. This CDR3 has 12 residues. CDR1 is SQVTM and CDR2 is ANQGSEA in the germline V gene. The CDR3 region has the DNA TGCAGCGTTGTCCGGAACTCCTACGAGCAGTACTTC. Its protein is CSVVRNSYEQYF.